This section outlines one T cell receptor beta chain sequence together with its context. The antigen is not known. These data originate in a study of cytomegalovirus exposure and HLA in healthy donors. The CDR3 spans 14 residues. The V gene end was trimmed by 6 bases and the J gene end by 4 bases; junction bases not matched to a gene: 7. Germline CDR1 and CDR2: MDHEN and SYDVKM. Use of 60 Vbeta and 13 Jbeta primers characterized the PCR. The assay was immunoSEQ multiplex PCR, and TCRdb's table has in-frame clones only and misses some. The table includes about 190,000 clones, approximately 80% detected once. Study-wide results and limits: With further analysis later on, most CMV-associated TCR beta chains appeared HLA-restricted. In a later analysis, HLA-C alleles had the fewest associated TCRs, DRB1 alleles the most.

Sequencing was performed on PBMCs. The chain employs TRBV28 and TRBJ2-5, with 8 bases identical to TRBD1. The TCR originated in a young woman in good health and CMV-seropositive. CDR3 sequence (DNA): TGTGCCAGCAGAGTCACAGGGGGTGGAGAGACCCAGTACTTC. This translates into CASRVTGGGETQYF.